The entry that follows covers one T cell receptor beta chain sequence. Per the germline V gene, CDR1 is SGHAT and CDR2 is FQNNGV. The J segment lost 6 bases and the V segment lost 5 bases, leaving 4 bases of the junction unmatched. This CDR3 comprises 13 residues. The sample is drawn from a study of blood T cell repertoires in COVID-19. The method was immunoSEQ multiplex PCR; TCRdb's version includes in-frame clones alone and lacks a portion of them. The sample records 150,000 to 200,000 clones, roughly 90% being singletons. This chain connects TRBV11-2 to TRBJ2-3, with 8 bases aligning to TRBD2. This clonotype was obtained from a woman in her twenties or thirties who had recovered from COVID-19. The specimen was PBMCs or T cells enriched from blood (not recorded which). CDR3 nucleotides: TGTGCCAGCAGCGACGGACTAGCTGATACGCAGTATTTT. Translated: CASSDGLADTQYF.